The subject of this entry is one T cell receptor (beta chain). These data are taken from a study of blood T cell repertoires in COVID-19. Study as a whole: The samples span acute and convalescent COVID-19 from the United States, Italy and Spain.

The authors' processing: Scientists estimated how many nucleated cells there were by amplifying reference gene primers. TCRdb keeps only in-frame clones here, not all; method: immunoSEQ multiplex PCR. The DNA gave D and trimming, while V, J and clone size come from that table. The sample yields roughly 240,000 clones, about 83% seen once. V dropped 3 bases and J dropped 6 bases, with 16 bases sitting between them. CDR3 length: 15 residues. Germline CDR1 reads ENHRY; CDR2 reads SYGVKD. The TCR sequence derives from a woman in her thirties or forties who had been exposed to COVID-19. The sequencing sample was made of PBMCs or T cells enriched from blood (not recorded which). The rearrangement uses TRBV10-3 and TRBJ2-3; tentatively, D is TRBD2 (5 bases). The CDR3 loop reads CAISEGSRRRDTQYF. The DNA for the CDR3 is TGTGCCATCAGTGAAGGGTCCCGGAGGAGGGATACGCAGTATTTT.